The 21 T cell receptor beta chains listed next were all sequenced from one sample in a study of T-cell reconstitution after alpha-beta-depleted transplantation in children. TCRbeta library preparation incorporated unique molecular identifiers. TCRdb reprocessed the PCR reads via MiXCR and lists one record per CDR3 protein. The table records 540,000 or so distinct CDR3 sequences, under 25% of them present only once. Specimen: PBMCs, mostly from graft donor cells, collected 360 days after TCRalphabeta/CD19-depleted stem cell transplant. The source of these receptors is a boy in the first two years of life who had a stem cell transplant for acute myeloid leukemia, so the T cells may come from the graft donor.

The J gene is TRBJ2-2, the V gene TRBV12-3 or TRBV12-4; no reliable D call. V was trimmed by 5 bases and J by 3 bases, leaving 10 bases between them. This CDR3 comprises 14 residues. DNA of the CDR3: TGTGCCAGCAGTGGAAGATCCTACACCGGGGAGCTGTTTTTT. Its protein is CASSGRSYTGELFF.

In its sample, this clonotype was seen many times. CDR3 region: CASSSTGAQYF. For the CDR3, the DNA is TGTGCCAGCTCATCAACAGGTGCCCAGTACTTC. This chain links TRBV18 with TRBJ2-5; perhaps TRBD1 as D (5 bases). V was clipped by 5 bases and J by 9 bases, with 10 bases between them. Germline CDR1 KGHSH, CDR2 LQKENI. The length of the CDR3 is 11 residues. Full variable domain (outside the CDR3, taken from reference TRBV18 and TRBJ2-5): NAGVMQNPRHLVRRRGQEARLRCSPMKGHSHVYWYRQLPEEGLKFMVYLQKENIIDESGMPKERFSAEFPKEGPSILRIQQVVRGDSAAYFCASSSTGAQYFGPGTRLLVL.

This chain links TRBV29-1 with TRBJ1-2; possibly TRBD1 for D (6 bases). CDR3 size: 13 residues. V lost 6 bases to trimming and J lost 2 bases, with 13 bases between them. The germline CDR1 and CDR2 sequences are SQVTM and ANQGSEA. The chain's CDR3 is CSVEFTGNYGYTF. CDR3 sequence (DNA): TGCAGCGTCGAATTTACAGGGAACTATGGCTACACCTTC.

The gene calls are TRBV6-5 and TRBJ2-5; D ambiguous. V was shortened by 3 bases and J by 5 bases, with 10 bases between the two germline ends. The CDR3 extends over 13 amino acids. Per the germline V gene, CDR1 is MNHEY and CDR2 is SVGAGI. DNA of the CDR3: TGTGCCAGCAGTTATTCACCGTGGGAGACCCAGTACTTC. Encoded protein: CASSYSPWETQYF.

In this sample, this clonotype turned up many times. This rearrangement joins TRBV20-1 to TRBJ2-7, with D perhaps TRBD1 (5 bases). Trimming left V 5 bases short and J 0 bases short, with 8 bases between. Looked up from germline, CDR1 is DFQATT and CDR2 is SNEGSKA (reference sequence). The CDR3 runs 12 residues. The CDR3 bases are TGCAGTGCTCGCAGGGCCTCCTACGAGCAGTACTTC. Protein product: CSARRASYEQYF.

This clonotype was found many times. The chain combines TRBV12-3 or TRBV12-4 with TRBJ2-3; 10 bases align to TRBD2. The CDR3 consists of 16 residues. The ends lost 6 bases at V and 9 bases at J; junction bases unmatched: 15. The CDR3 DNA reads as TGTGCCAGCAGACAATTAGCGGGGGGTCTCGACGGGACGCAGTATTTT. Its translation is CASRQLAGGLDGTQYF.

This clonotype showed up just a few times. The chain has TRBV20-1 and TRBJ2-7; no clear D gene. The germline V and J ends were trimmed by 6 bases and 2 bases, with 8 bases remaining between them. The CDR3 runs 11 residues. Germline CDR1 is DFQATT and CDR2 is SNEGSKA (reference sequence). In DNA, the CDR3 is TGCAGTGCCGAGATAGCCTACGAGCAGTACGTC. This gives the protein CSAEIAYEQYV.

The rearrangement uses TRBV12-3 or TRBV12-4 and TRBJ1-5, with 10 nucleotides matching TRBD1. Germline trimming cut 6 bases from V and 3 bases from J; bases unmatched to any gene: 8. This CDR3 has 16 residues. The CDR3 spells CASSRETGGDNQPQHF. CDR3 sequence (DNA): TGTGCCAGCAGCAGGGAGACAGGGGGCGACAATCAGCCCCAGCATTTT.

This clonotype turned up a few times. The J gene is TRBJ2-7, the V gene TRBV5-1; 8 bases line up with TRBD1. V was pared by 0 bases and J by 5 bases, with 4 bases of the junction left unmatched. The CDR3 is made up of 14 amino acids. Germline CDR1 reads SGHRS; CDR2 reads YFSETQ. CDR3 coding DNA: TGCGCCAGCAGCTTGGGCGACAGGGGCAACGAGCAGTACTTC. This translates into CASSLGDRGNEQYF. Drawing the rest from reference TRBV5-1 and TRBJ2-7, the complete variable domain is KAGVTQTPRYLIKTRGQQVTLSCSPISGHRSVSWYQQTPGQGLQFLFEYFSETQRNKGNFPGRFSGRQFSNSRSEMNVSTLELGDSALYLCASSLGDRGNEQYFGPGTRLTVT.

This clonotype was detected many times. The gene calls are TRBV20-1 and TRBJ1-1, with 9 bases that match TRBD1. V dropped 2 bases and J dropped 1; count of bases not matched to a gene: 5. The CDR3 has 15 residues. Per germline, CDR1 DFQATT and CDR2 SNEGSKA (reference sequence). The CDR3 DNA reads TGCAGTGCTAGAACGTCGGACAGGGGGAACACTGAAGCTTTCTTT. Its protein product is CSARTSDRGNTEAFF.

This clonotype was observed a few times. This chain links TRBV12-3 or TRBV12-4 with TRBJ1-2; the D gene is possibly TRBD1 (5 bases). The V end was cut by 2 bases, the J end by 4 bases, with 11 bases between. There are 14 residues in the CDR3. CDR3 sequence reads: CASSLTGEGYGYTF. In DNA, the CDR3 is TGTGCCAGCAGTTTAACGGGGGAAGGCTATGGCTACACCTTC.

This rearrangement joins TRBV12-5 to TRBJ2-5; D tentatively reads TRBD1 or TRBD2 (5 bases each). Germline lookup yields CDR1 LGHNT and CDR2 FRNRAP. Deletions cut 8 bases from V and 2 bases from J, with 12 bases between. The CDR3 is 13 amino acids. CDR3 sequence reads: CASRGEWQETQYF. The DNA of the CDR3 is TGTGCTAGTAGAGGGGAGTGGCAAGAGACCCAGTACTTC.

This clonotype was counted only a few times. The DNA of the CDR3 is TGTGCCAGCAGCGACCAGGGACAGCACTATGGCTACACCTTC. Translating it yields CASSDQGQHYGYTF. The V gene is TRBV7-2, the J gene TRBJ1-2; 7 bases agree with TRBD1. The J segment lost 3 bases and the V segment lost 5 bases, leaving 6 bases of the junction unmatched. The CDR3 length is 14 residues. The germline CDR1 and CDR2 sequences are SGHTA and FQGNSA.

The count of this clonotype is one. The chain uses TRBV4-2 and TRBJ2-7; 9 bases align to TRBD1. Losses at the gene ends were 6 bases for V and 4 bases for J; bases not matched to a gene: 10. Germline V gives CDR1 LGHNA, CDR2 YNFKEQ. The CDR3 runs 15 residues. As DNA, the CDR3 is TGTGCCAGCAGTCCTGGACAGGGGAATCCATACGAGCAGTACTTC. It specifies CASSPGQGNPYEQYF.

The genes are TRBV3-1 and TRBJ1-6; D gene uncertain. Germline V CDR1 and CDR2: LGHDT, YNNKEL (reference sequence). The V and J ends lost 3 bases and 12 bases respectively, with 12 bases between them. The CDR3 is made up of 13 amino acids. In nucleotides, the CDR3 is TGTGCCAGCAGCCAGGGAGGGATTCGACCCCTCCACTTT. This translates into CASSQGGIRPLHF.

The chain has TRBV5-1 and TRBJ2-7; D uncertain. Trimming pared 4 bases from V and 4 bases from J, leaving 12 bases between. The CDR3 totals 13 residues. CDR1 is SGHRS, CDR2 YFSETQ, per germline. The CDR3 sequence: CASSPGWGYEQYV. CDR3 nucleotide sequence: TGCGCCAGCAGCCCGGGCTGGGGATACGAGCAGTACGTC.

V is TRBV7-9 and J is TRBJ1-2; D is perhaps TRBD1 (5 bases). Trimming took 5 bases from V and 6 from J, leaving 25 bases between them. Germline CDR1 and CDR2: SEHNR and FQNEAQ (reference sequence). This CDR3 has 17 amino acids. CDR3 region: CASSLGGGQREGNGYTF. The CDR3 nucleotides read TGTGCCAGCAGCCTTGGGGGGGGTCAACGGGAAGGGAATGGCTACACCTTC. Full variable domain (remainder filled in from reference TRBV7-9 and TRBJ1-2): DTGVSQNPRHKITKRGQNVTFRCDPISEHNRLYWYRQTLGQGPEFLTYFQNEAQLEKSRLLSDRFSAERPKGSFSTLEIQRTEQGDSAMYLCASSLGGGQREGNGYTFGSGTRLTVV.

This clonotype was counted a few times. The chain has TRBV12-3 or TRBV12-4 and TRBJ2-1, with D perhaps given as TRBD1 or TRBD2 (5 bases each). This CDR3 region has 16 residues. V was trimmed by 4 bases and J by 4 bases, leaving 17 bases between them. The CDR3 region has the DNA TGTGCCAGCAGTTCCCCCCACCGGGACCGATACAATGAGCAGTTCTTC. This codes for CASSSPHRDRYNEQFF.

This clonotype showed up just a few times. The chain couples TRBV20-1 to TRBJ2-7; D could derive from TRBD1 or TRBD2 (5 bases each). Germline V CDR1 and CDR2: DFQATT, SNEGSKA (reference sequence). The CDR3 totals 12 residues. Trimming pared 3 bases from V and 5 bases from J, leaving 11 bases between. The CDR3 loop reads CSASRGADEQYV. The CDR3 nucleotides are TGCAGTGCTAGCCGGGGCGCCGACGAGCAGTACGTC.

This rearrangement joins TRBV7-6 to TRBJ2-6, with D perhaps being TRBD1 or TRBD2 (6 bases each). This CDR3 spans 17 amino acids. Germline CDR1 and CDR2: SGHVS and FNYEAQ. V shed 4 bases and J shed 4 bases, with 17 bases lying between them. The CDR3 sequence is CASSSSTGAQGANVLTF. Here the CDR3 DNA reads TGTGCCAGCAGCTCCTCTACGGGGGCGCAAGGGGCCAACGTCCTGACTTTC.

This chain links TRBV20-1 with TRBJ2-7; the match to TRBD2 covers 8 bases. Germline CDR1 DFQATT, CDR2 SNEGSKA (reference sequence). Trimming removed 5 bases from V and 5 bases from J; junction bases left unmatched: 14. The CDR3 loop spans 15 amino acids. Written as DNA, the CDR3 is TGCAGTGCTTCTAGCGGGTTACCCTTAATGGACGAGCAGTACGTC. It codes for CSASSGLPLMDEQYV.